Listed below are T cell receptor beta chains from one sample, sequenced in a study of cytomegalovirus exposure and HLA in healthy donors. Sequencing was performed with immunoSEQ multiplex PCR; in TCRdb, only in-frame clones are kept and a portion is missing. The repertoire includes 170,000 or so clones, about three quarters of them detected once, and 3% to 3.5% sits in the top ten. Specimen: PBMCs. These TCRs come from a woman in her forties or fifties in good health and CMV-seropositive. Both conserved end residues are part of each CDR3. The D gene is left open where the match is weak. Size values are once, few and many counts, or a class for expanded clones, and some rows have none.

V gene: TRBV6-5
D gene: TRBD1
J gene: TRBJ1-1
clone size: -
CDR3 protein: CASNQMGQRAFF
CDR3 DNA: TGTGCCAGCAACCAAATGGGACAGAGGGCTTTCTTT

V gene: TRBV18
D gene: TRBD1
J gene: TRBJ1-2
clone size: -
CDR3 protein: CASSTGQGASGGYTF
CDR3 DNA: TGTGCCAGCTCAACGGGACAGGGGGCCTCGGGTGGCTACACCTTC

V gene: TRBV5-1
D gene: TRBD2
J gene: TRBJ2-3
clone size: -
CDR3 protein: CASSLARASGSQLDTQYF
CDR3 DNA: TGCGCCAGCAGCTTGGCCCGGGCTAGCGGGAGCCAATTAGATACGCAGTATTTT

V gene: TRBV6-6
D gene: -
J gene: TRBJ2-7
clone size: -
CDR3 protein: CASSPVGYEQYF
CDR3 DNA: TGTGCCAGCAGCCCAGTTGGCTACGAGCAGTACTTC

V gene: TRBV12-5
D gene: TRBD2
J gene: TRBJ2-3
clone size: -
CDR3 protein: CASGLVISGEGDTQYF
CDR3 DNA: TGTGCTAGTGGTTTGGTAATTAGCGGGGAGGGAGATACGCAGTATTTT

V gene: TRBV5-1
D gene: -
J gene: TRBJ1-3
clone size: -
CDR3 protein: CASSLAGRLTLTTGNTIYF
CDR3 DNA: TGCGCCAGCAGCTTGGCGGGCAGACTAACCCTTACGACTGGAAACACCATATATTTT

V gene: TRBV11-3
D gene: TRBD1
J gene: TRBJ1-6
clone size: -
CDR3 protein: CASNTGVNSPLHF
CDR3 DNA: TGTGCCAGCAACACAGGGGTAAATTCACCCCTCCACTTT

V gene: TRBV28
D gene: TRBD2
J gene: TRBJ2-1
clone size: -
CDR3 protein: CASSTAGTSGSNEQFF
CDR3 DNA: TGTGCCAGCAGTACGGCCGGGACTAGCGGGAGTAATGAGCAGTTCTTC

V gene: TRBV4-3
D gene: -
J gene: TRBJ2-2
clone size: -
CDR3 protein: CASSPLSAGNTGELFF
CDR3 DNA: TGCGCCAGCAGCCCCCTGAGCGCGGGGAACACCGGGGAGCTGTTTTTT

V gene: TRBV12-5
D gene: TRBD1
J gene: TRBJ2-1
clone size: -
CDR3 protein: CASGKDRGGEQFF
CDR3 DNA: TGTGCTAGTGGTAAGGACAGGGGAGGTGAGCAGTTCTTC

V gene: TRBV7-8
D gene: -
J gene: TRBJ1-2
clone size: few
CDR3 protein: CASSLAEPAGLHRGYTF
CDR3 DNA: TGTGCCAGCAGCTTAGCGGAGCCGGCAGGGCTCCACCGAGGCTACACCTTC

V gene: TRBV19
D gene: TRBD1
J gene: TRBJ1-5
clone size: once
CDR3 protein: CASSMGQGIGNQPQHF
CDR3 DNA: TGTGCCAGTAGTATGGGACAGGGAATCGGCAATCAGCCCCAGCATTTT

V gene: TRBV29-1
D gene: -
J gene: TRBJ1-1
clone size: once
CDR3 protein: CSVAENTEAFF
CDR3 DNA: TGCAGCGTGGCAGAGAACACTGAAGCTTTCTTT

V gene: TRBV9
D gene: TRBD2
J gene: TRBJ2-5
clone size: -
CDR3 protein: CASSPGGAGGGETQYF
CDR3 DNA: TGTGCCAGCAGCCCCGGGGGGGCGGGAGGTGGGGAGACCCAGTACTTC

V gene: TRBV29-1
D gene: -
J gene: TRBJ1-1
clone size: -
CDR3 protein: CSAREQLTGSRTEAFF
CDR3 DNA: TGCAGCGCCCGTGAGCAACTTACAGGGTCCAGGACTGAAGCTTTCTTT

V gene: TRBV7-2
D gene: -
J gene: TRBJ1-2
clone size: -
CDR3 protein: CASSFTGNYGYTF
CDR3 DNA: TGTGCCAGCAGCTTCACAGGGAACTATGGCTACACCTTC

V gene: TRBV5-4
D gene: TRBD1
J gene: TRBJ2-5
clone size: -
CDR3 protein: CASSSRTGNQETQYF
CDR3 DNA: TGTGCCAGCAGCTCCCGGACAGGGAACCAAGAGACCCAGTACTTC

V gene: TRBV27
D gene: TRBD1
J gene: TRBJ2-6
clone size: -
CDR3 protein: CASSSQGQGFSGANVLTF
CDR3 DNA: TGTGCCAGCAGTTCCCAGGGACAGGGATTCTCTGGGGCCAACGTCCTGACTTTC

V gene: TRBV7-2
D gene: -
J gene: TRBJ2-3
clone size: -
CDR3 protein: CASSSGLSTDTQYF
CDR3 DNA: TGTGCCAGCAGCTCAGGGTTGAGCACAGATACGCAGTATTTT

V gene: TRBV2
D gene: -
J gene: TRBJ2-5
clone size: -
CDR3 protein: CASNKNAEETQYF
CDR3 DNA: TGTGCGAGCAACAAAAACGCCGAAGAGACCCAGTACTTC

V gene: TRBV7-2
D gene: TRBD2
J gene: TRBJ2-7
clone size: -
CDR3 protein: CASSLGPSGSSYEQYF
CDR3 DNA: TGTGCCAGCAGCTTAGGTCCTAGCGGGAGTTCCTACGAGCAGTACTTC

V gene: TRBV2
D gene: -
J gene: TRBJ1-2
clone size: -
CDR3 protein: CASRRGTTGPGYTF
CDR3 DNA: TGTGCCAGCAGGAGGGGGACAACAGGGCCCGGCTACACCTTC

V gene: TRBV9
D gene: TRBD1
J gene: TRBJ2-5
clone size: -
CDR3 protein: CASSAIRGMGETQYF
CDR3 DNA: TGTGCCAGCAGCGCCATCAGGGGGATGGGAGAGACCCAGTACTTC

V gene: TRBV18
D gene: -
J gene: TRBJ1-1
clone size: -
CDR3 protein: CASSPNSGEAQNTEAFF
CDR3 DNA: TGTGCCAGCTCACCGAACAGCGGGGAGGCGCAGAACACTGAAGCTTTCTTT

V gene: TRBV4-1
D gene: -
J gene: TRBJ2-1
clone size: -
CDR3 protein: CASSQLDNEQFF
CDR3 DNA: TGCGCCAGCAGCCAACTTGACAATGAGCAGTTCTTC

V gene: TRBV11-3
D gene: TRBD2
J gene: TRBJ2-5
clone size: -
CDR3 protein: CASSLVASGLETQYF
CDR3 DNA: TGTGCCAGCAGCTTAGTTGCTAGCGGGTTAGAGACCCAGTACTTC

V gene: TRBV19
D gene: TRBD1
J gene: TRBJ2-7
clone size: -
CDR3 protein: CASSMGQGLYEQYF
CDR3 DNA: TGTGCCAGTAGTATGGGACAGGGCCTCTACGAGCAGTACTTC

V gene: TRBV7-2
D gene: -
J gene: TRBJ2-3
clone size: -
CDR3 protein: CASSSLGAYADTQYF
CDR3 DNA: TGTGCCAGCAGCTCCCTGGGGGCCTACGCGGATACGCAGTATTTT

V gene: TRBV6-5
D gene: -
J gene: TRBJ1-1
clone size: -
CDR3 protein: CASSPGLEVGAFF
CDR3 DNA: TGTGCCAGCAGCCCAGGACTAGAAGTCGGAGCTTTCTTT